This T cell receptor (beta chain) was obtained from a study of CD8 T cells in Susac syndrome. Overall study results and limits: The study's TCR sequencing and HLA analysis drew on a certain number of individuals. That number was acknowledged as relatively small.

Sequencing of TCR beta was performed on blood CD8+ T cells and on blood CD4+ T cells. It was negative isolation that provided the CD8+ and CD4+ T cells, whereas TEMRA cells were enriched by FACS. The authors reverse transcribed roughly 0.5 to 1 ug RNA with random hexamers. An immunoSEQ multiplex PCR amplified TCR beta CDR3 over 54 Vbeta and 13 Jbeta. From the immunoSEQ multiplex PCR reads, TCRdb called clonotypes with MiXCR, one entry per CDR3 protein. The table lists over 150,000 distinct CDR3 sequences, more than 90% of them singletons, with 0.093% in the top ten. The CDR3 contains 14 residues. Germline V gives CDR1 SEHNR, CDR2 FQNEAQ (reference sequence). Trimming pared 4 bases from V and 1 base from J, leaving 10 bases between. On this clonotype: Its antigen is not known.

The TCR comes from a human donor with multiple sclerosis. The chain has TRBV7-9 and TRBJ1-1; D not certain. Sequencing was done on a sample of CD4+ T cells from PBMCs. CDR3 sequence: CASSSHRGNTEAFF. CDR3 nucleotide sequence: TGTGCCAGCAGCTCACATCGGGGGAACACTGAAGCTTTCTTT.